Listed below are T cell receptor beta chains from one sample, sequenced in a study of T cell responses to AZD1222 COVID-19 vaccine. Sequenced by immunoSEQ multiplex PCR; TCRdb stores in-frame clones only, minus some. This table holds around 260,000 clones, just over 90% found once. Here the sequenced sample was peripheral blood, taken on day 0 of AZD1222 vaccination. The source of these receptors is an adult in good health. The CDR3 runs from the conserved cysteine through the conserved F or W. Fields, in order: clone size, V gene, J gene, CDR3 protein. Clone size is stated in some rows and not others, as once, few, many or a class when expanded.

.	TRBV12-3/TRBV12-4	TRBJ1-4	CASSFRGEEKLFF
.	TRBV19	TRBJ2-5	CASSMPGFGETQYF
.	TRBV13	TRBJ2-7	CASSGSYLREQYF
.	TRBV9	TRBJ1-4	CASSVGTNLPQEKLFF
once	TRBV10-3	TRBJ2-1	CAIRGGLSYNEQFF
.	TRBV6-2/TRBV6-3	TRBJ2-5	CASSSGRLAGGIGETQYF
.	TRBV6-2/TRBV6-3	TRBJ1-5	CASSYSLGGGGEPQHF
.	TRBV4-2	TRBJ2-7	CASSQDRAGEYEQYF
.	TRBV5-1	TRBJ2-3	CASSISTGTQYF
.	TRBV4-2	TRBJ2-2	CASTEGPGELFF
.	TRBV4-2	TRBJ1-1	CASSQEGAGANTEAFF
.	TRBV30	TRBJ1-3	CAWNSLTGRGNTIYF
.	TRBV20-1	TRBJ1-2	CSARPGGYTF
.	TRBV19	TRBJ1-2	CASSKESYGYTF
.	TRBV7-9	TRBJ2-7	CASSSTGSFSYEQYF
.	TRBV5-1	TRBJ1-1	CASSGNRERAFF
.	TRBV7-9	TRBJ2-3	CASSLSRGGGDTQYF
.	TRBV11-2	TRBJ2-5	CASSSAGREETQYF
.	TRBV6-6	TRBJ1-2	CASRTSGGYTF
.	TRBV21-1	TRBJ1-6	CASRSLPGGQAHNSPLHF
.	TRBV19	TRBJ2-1	CASSIGMLGGEQFF
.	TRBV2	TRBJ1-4	CAQAPPTNEKLFF
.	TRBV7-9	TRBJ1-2	CASSSDRGYGYTF
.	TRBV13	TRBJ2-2	CASSLEYSMNTGELFF
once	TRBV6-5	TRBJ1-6	CASRTPGNSPLHF
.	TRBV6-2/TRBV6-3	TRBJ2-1	CASSPQPGFNEQFF
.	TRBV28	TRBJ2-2	CASSRRGYRGTGELFF
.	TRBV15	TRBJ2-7	CATSRGRRAGVCEQYF
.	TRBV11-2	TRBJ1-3	CASSLEGTGNTIYF
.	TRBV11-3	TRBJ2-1	CASSLAGSNNEQFF
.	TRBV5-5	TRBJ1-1	CASSLAHQNTEAFF
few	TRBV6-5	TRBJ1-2	CASSPYVGGGYGYTF
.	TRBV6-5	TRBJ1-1	CASSREEDTEAFF
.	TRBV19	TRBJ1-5	CASSIGTGGGQPQHF
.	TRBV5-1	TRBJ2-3	CASSLALGGGPNADTQYF
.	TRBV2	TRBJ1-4	CASSEALGTNEKLFF
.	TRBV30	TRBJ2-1	CAWSAGSYNEQFF
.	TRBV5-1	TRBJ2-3	CASSQGLAESTDTQYF
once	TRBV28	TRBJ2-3	CASSLGDTFKENTDTQYF
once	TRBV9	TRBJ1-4	CASSRQGSGEKLFF
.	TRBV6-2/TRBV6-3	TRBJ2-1	CASSYSSFEVSYNEQFF
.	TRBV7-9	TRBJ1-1	CASSLNTEAFF
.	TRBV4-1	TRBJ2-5	CASSQLGLAGGPGETQYF
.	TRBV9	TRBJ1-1	CASSPGAMNTEAFF
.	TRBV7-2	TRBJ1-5	CASSLVRAGIGQPQHF
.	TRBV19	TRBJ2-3	CASSMAKTSGGASDTQYF
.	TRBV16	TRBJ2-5	CASSQWGQTRETQYF
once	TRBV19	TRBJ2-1	CASRILGAGLNEQFF
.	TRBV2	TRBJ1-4	CATKADNPNEKLFF